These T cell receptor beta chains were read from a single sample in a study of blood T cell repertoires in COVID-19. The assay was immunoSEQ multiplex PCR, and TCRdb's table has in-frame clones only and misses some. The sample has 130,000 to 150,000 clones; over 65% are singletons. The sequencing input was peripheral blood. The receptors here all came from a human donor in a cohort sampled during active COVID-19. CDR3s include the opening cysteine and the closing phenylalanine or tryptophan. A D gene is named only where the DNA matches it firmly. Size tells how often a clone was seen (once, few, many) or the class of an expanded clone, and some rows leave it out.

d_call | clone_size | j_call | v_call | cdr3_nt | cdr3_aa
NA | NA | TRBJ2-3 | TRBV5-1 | TGCGCCAGCAGCTCGGGGGTCTTAGCACCGAGCACAGATACGCAGTATTTT | CASSSGVLAPSTDTQYF
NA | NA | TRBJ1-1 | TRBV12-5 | TGTGCTAGTGGTCCCCTGGGGCTGACGAACACTGAAGCTTTCTTT | CASGPLGLTNTEAFF
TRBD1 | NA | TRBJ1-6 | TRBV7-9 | TGTGCCAGCAGCCCACAGGGGGGTCGGTCACCCCTCCACTTT | CASSPQGGRSPLHF
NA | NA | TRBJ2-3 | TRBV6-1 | TGTGCCAGCAGTGGAGCCGCGGGGCTGGGGGATACGCAGTATTTT | CASSGAAGLGDTQYF
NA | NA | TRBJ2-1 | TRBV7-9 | TGTGCCAGCAGCTTAAGTCCTAACTTCTACAATGAGCAGTTCTTC | CASSLSPNFYNEQFF
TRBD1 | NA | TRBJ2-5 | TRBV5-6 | TGTGCCAGCAGCGCACCGACAGGGACCTCCGGAGAGACCCAGTACTTC | CASSAPTGTSGETQYF
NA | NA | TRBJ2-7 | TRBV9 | TGTGCCAGCAGCGTAGGGGGGGAAGACTACGAGCAGTACTTC | CASSVGGEDYEQYF
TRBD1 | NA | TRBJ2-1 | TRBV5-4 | TGTGCCAGCAGCTTGGGGGGGACAGGGGTTGAGCAGTTCTTC | CASSLGGTGVEQFF
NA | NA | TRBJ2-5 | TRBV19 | TGTGCCAGTAGTATTACGGGGAAGGACTCGACCCAGTACTTC | CASSITGKDSTQYF
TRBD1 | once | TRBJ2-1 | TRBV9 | TGTGCCAGCAGCGCCCGGACAGGACATCCTTCGACTGGCGACAATGAGCAGTTCTTC | CASSARTGHPSTGDNEQFF
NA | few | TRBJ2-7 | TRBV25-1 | TGTGCCAGCAGCCGAGGGTCCCACGAGCAGTACTTC | CASSRGSHEQYF
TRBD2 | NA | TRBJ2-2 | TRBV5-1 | TGCGCCAGCAGCTTAGCGGGGGGGCATGGCACCGGGGAGCTGTTTTTT | CASSLAGGHGTGELFF
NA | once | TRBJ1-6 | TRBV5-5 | TGTGCCAGCAGCTCTTGGGCATCCAAGGATTCACCCCTCCACTTT | CASSSWASKDSPLHF
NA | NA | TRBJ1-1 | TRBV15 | TGTGCCACCAGCAGAGATCTGTCCGCGGGCACTGAAGCTTTCTTT | CATSRDLSAGTEAFF
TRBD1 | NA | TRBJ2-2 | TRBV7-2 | TGTGCCAGCAGCCTTAGACAGGGGACGAACACCGGGGAGCTGTTTTTT | CASSLRQGTNTGELFF
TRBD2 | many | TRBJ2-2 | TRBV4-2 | TGTGCCAGCAGCCAAGACAAGCGGGGGGTTAACACCGGGGAGCTGTTTTTT | CASSQDKRGVNTGELFF
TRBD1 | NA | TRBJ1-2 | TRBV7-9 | TGTGCCAGCAGCTTGTCAGGGGGTTTATATGGCTACACCTTC | CASSLSGGLYGYTF
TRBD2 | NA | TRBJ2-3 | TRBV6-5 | TGTGCCACCCGGACTAGCGGGAACACAGATACGCAGTATTTT | CATRTSGNTDTQYF
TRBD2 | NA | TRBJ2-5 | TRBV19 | TGTGCCACCTCGGGACTAGCGGGAGGGCCCCAAGAGACCCAGTACTTC | CATSGLAGGPQETQYF
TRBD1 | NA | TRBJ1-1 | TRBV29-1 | TGCAGCGTTGTGGGGCCTGACAGGGGCACTGAAGCTTTCTTT | CSVVGPDRGTEAFF
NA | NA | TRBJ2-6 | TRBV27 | TGTGCCAGCAGACTAGACGGCTCTGGGGCCAACGTCCTGACTTTC | CASRLDGSGANVLTF
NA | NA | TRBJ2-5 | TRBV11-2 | TGTGCCAGCAGCTTAGGGCGTGGCTTCCGGACAAACCAAGAGACCCAGTACTTC | CASSLGRGFRTNQETQYF
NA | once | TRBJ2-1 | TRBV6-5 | TGTGCCAGCACCTTTGGACAGCCACCGTACAATGAGCAGTTCTTC | CASTFGQPPYNEQFF
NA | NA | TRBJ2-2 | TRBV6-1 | TGTGCCAGCAGTGAAGTTCTAGCCTACACCGGGGAGCTGTTTTTT | CASSEVLAYTGELFF
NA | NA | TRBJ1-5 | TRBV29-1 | TGCAGCGTTGGCCAGGGTATGGGTCAGCCCCAGCATTTT | CSVGQGMGQPQHF
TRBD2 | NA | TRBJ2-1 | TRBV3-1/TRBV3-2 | TGTGCCAGCAGCCAAGCACGACGCGGGAGCTCCTACAATGAGCAGTTCTTC | CASSQARRGSSYNEQFF
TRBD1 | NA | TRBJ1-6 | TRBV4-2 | TGTGCCAGCAGCCAAGACCGACAGGGGGCGTTCAATTCACCCCTCCACTTT | CASSQDRQGAFNSPLHF
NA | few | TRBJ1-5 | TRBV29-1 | TGCAGCGTTGACTACAGCCCGGATCAGCCCCAGCATTTT | CSVDYSPDQPQHF
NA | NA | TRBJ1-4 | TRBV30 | TGTGCCGGGGAGACGCAGATTGGTGAAAAACTGTTTTTT | CAGETQIGEKLFF
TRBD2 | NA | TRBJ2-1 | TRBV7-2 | TGTGCCAGCAGCCGGTCAACTAGCGGGGGGGCCTACAATGAGCAGTTCTTC | CASSRSTSGGAYNEQFF
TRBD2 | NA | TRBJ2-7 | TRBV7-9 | TGTGCCAGCAGCGGACGACTAGCGGGTTACGAGCAGTACTTC | CASSGRLAGYEQYF
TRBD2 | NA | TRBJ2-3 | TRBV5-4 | TGTGCCAGCAGCCTCGGCACTAGCGTGTTAGATACGCAGTATTTT | CASSLGTSVLDTQYF
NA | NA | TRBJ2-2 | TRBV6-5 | TGTGCCAGCCAGACAGGACTGGCCGGGGAGCTGTTTTTT | CASQTGLAGELFF
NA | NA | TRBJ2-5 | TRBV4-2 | TGTGCCAGCAGCCCATACGGATCCAGCGATGAGACCCAGTACTTC | CASSPYGSSDETQYF
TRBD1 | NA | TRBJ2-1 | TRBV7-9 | TGTGCCAGCAGCTACGACCCGGGACAGGGTAGGAATGAGCAGTTCTTC | CASSYDPGQGRNEQFF
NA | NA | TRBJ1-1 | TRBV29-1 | TGCAGCGTTGAAGATCAGGGCGAAACGGTGAACACTGAAGCTTTCTTT | CSVEDQGETVNTEAFF
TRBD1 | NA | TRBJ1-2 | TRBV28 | TGTGCCAGCAGCCCAGGACAGGGTTATGGCTACACCTTC | CASSPGQGYGYTF
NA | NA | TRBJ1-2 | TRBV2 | TGTGCCAGCAGCTCGAGGAACTATGGCTACACCTTC | CASSSRNYGYTF
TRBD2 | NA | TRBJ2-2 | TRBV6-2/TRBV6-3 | TGTGCCAGCAGTTCTCGACTAGCGGGGGACACCGGGGAGCTGTTTTTT | CASSSRLAGDTGELFF